This T cell receptor beta chain is drawn from a study of radiation and T cells in renal cell carcinoma. About the study: Nephrectomy followed 15 Gy stereotactic body radiation by 4 weeks.

A single count supports this clone. Measured with immunoSEQ multiplex PCR; TCRdb has only the in-frame clones, and not every one. The sample holds tens of thousands of clones, 80% to 90% seen once. The V end was cut by 8 bases, the J end by 7 bases, with 22 bases between. The germline V gene encodes CDR1 LGHNA and CDR2 YSLEER. This CDR3 is 15 amino acids long. Time point described: blood 2 weeks post-SBRT. Stated treatment: 15 Gy SBRT to primary tumor, nephrectomy 4 weeks later. The source material was blood, sampled from a patient whose treatment included radiotherapy and nephrectomy. The sequence came from a woman in her forties or fifties with renal cell carcinoma. The rearrangement joins TRBV4-3 to TRBJ2-3; tentative D call: TRBD2 (5 bases). The CDR3 DNA reads TGCGCCAGCTCCGAGGCCTCGGACTCGACATATACGCAGTATTTT. It is translated as CASSEASDSTYTQYF.